This record concerns one T cell receptor (beta chain) sequence. Its antigen specificity is not known. At one end, the junction sequence differs from germline, possibly due to a read error. Using the deep immunoSEQ assay, TCR CDR3 regions were amplified from genomic DNA by multiplex PCR. Genomic DNA extracted from each cell subset was distributed evenly over all wells of several immunoSEQ 96-well plates, and each plate served as one replicate. Each replicate PCR for sorted subsets received roughly 200 ng genomic DNA, equal to about 30,000 T cell genomes. Purified libraries were measured with a Qubit 3.0 fluorometer, size-checked on a Bioanalyzer 2100, and measured again with the KAPA Library Quantification kit. Every immunoSEQ 96-well plate was sequenced on a separate single-read 150-cycle Illumina NextSeq 550 flow cell. As for how the authors treated the data: Because the immunoSEQ output held only junctional sequences and lacked quality scores, the filtering could not match the filtering applied to full-length reads. Sequences were annotated with PyIR, a Python wrapper for IgBLAST v1.9, and V/J genes and CDR3 were assigned using IMGT germline references. Reads were removed for weak V/J assignments (E-value above 1e-6), missing CDR3, stop codons, out-of-frame junctions, or ambiguous translated residues. V3J clonotypes were defined by identical inferred V gene, J gene, and CDR3 amino acid sequence. To compute the percentage overlap between repertoires, the number of shared unique clonotypes was divided by the size of the smaller repertoire. Repertoire richness was assessed with RTK rarefaction, the Chao1 estimator, and Recon v2.1 estimates of unobserved clonotypes. For all TCRbeta clonotypes obtained by the gDNA method from a few donors, generation probabilities were computed with OLGA. What TCRdb holds here is the immuneACCESS table cut down to in-frame rearrangements. Part of the clones is not present; checked against another copy, under half of the missing clones reflect an unresolved V gene, and the others are unexplained. V and J calls and clone size are as listed in that table; D and trimming were resolved from the DNA. The sample records some 2 million clones, about 95% of which are singletons. Jointly, the top ten make up 0.85% to 1.3% of the sample.

The source of the sample is a study of shared clonotypes between healthy human individuals (dated by TCRdb to the early 2020s). Regarding the study in general: The cohort included a few men and a couple of women between 18 and 49 years of age. Between about 0.8 and 9 billion PBMCs per donor were obtained by leukapheresis. Libraries were prepared and TCR repertoires were sequenced by different laboratories using diverse techniques, in order to increase sequencing depth and limit assay-specific biases. Blood TCR repertoires of about five healthy adults were deeply sequenced to estimate repertoire size and the extent of clonotype sharing between individuals. For each donor, CD4 naive and CD4 memory were each given three plates, CD8 naive was given two plates, and CD8 memory was given one plate. Beyond this particular receptor, the publication reports: The genetic and exposure-history diversity represented was limited by the small number of donors. Naive subsets generally had larger estimated clonotype richness than memory subsets. Pairwise subsampling indicated that sequencing depth was expected to affect the degree of clonotype sharing among donors. When four donors were compared, the shared fraction of clonotypes was roughly 4.8% for naive CD4, about 4% for naive CD8, more than 2% for memory CD4, and 0.35% to 0.4% for memory CD8. Sampling was restricted to blood, and TCR repertoires in tissues likely differ from the TCR repertoires found in blood. Higher generation probabilities were observed for clonotypes shared by all four sorted-subset donors than for non-shared clonotypes. Incomplete sequencing was indicated by rarefaction of sorted-subset datasets, despite the large sequencing depth.

The cysteine opens and the phenylalanine closes a CDR3 of 17 amino acids. The kept DNA is CDR3 alone, 51 bases in frame from the first base. The germline V gene encodes CDR1 LGHNA and CDR2 YSLEER. CD8 naive samples were obtained by positive selection for CCR7 among CD45RO-negative cells, yielding a CD45RA+CCR7+ population from which TemRA cells were excluded. The donors were healthy, HIV-negative adults with no recently reported acute infections or vaccinations. All donors were Caucasian adults living in Nashville, Tennessee, USA. After blood collection by leukapheresis, PBMCs were isolated using Ficoll-Histopaque density gradient centrifugation and then cryopreserved in the vapor phase of liquid nitrogen. Analytical flow cytometry was used to check the purity and quantity of each magnetically sorted T cell population. Genomic DNA was isolated from every sorted fraction and measured by UV absorbance on a Nanodrop 2000c.

This TCR was recovered from a man aged 18 to 29 in good health. Recombination linked TRBV4-3 to TRBJ2-4, with 7 central nucleotides matching TRBD1. The sample taken for sequencing was naive CD8+ T cells sorted from blood. The cell subset or site label, read with the paper, signifies: CD45RA+CCR7+. The CDR3 protein is CAGSQARDSLAKNIQYF. The bases are TGCGCCGGCAGCCAAGCCCGGGACAGCCTAGCCAAAAACATTCAGTACTTC.